This T cell receptor (beta chain) was recovered during a study of T cells in Graves' hyperthyroidism and ophthalmopathy. In the case of this clonotype: Its antigen is undetermined.

Regarding the study as a whole: Ophthalmopathy, as predicted by the model, came a median about seven months after the prediction.

Amplification of TCR beta CDR3 regions was performed using RNA transcripts as template. HTBI primers were the set used in a first-round RT-PCR of the TCR CDR3. Using its own MiXCR run on the multiplex PCR reads, TCRdb lists one record per CDR3 protein. The table has 550,000 to 700,000 distinct CDR3 sequences, roughly 46% seen once; the top ten hold roughly 20%. Looked up from germline, CDR1 is SGHRS and CDR2 is YFSETQ. This CDR3 has 14 amino acids. Input material: peripheral blood or thyroid tissue (not recorded which). The rearrangement links TRBV5-1 to TRBJ2-7; a possible D gene is TRBD1 (6 bases). The end of the DNA fits TRBJ2-1 better, so the J call may be wrong. The TCR was taken from an adult woman with Graves' disease, either hyperthyroidism or ophthalmopathy (not recorded which). This CDR3 is CASSTGQSWVEQFF. CDR3 bases: TGCGCCAGCAGCACAGGACAGTCTTGGGTCGAGCAGTTCTTC.